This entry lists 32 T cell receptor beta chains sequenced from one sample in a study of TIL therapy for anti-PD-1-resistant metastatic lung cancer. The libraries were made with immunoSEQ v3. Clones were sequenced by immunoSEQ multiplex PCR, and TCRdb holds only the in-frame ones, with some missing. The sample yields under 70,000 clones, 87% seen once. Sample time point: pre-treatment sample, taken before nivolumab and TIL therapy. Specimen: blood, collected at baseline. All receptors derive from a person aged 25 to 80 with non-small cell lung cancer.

The CDR3 loop reads CASSEQLAGVNEQFF. CDR3 DNA sequence: TGTGCCAGCAGTGAACAACTAGCGGGAGTTAATGAGCAGTTCTTC. The chain combines TRBV25-1 with TRBJ2-1, with 11 bases that match TRBD2. CDR1 is MGHDK, CDR2 SYGVNS, per germline. The CDR3 sequence is 15 residues long. The V gene end was trimmed by 2 bases and the J gene end by 7 bases; junction bases not matched to a gene: 4.

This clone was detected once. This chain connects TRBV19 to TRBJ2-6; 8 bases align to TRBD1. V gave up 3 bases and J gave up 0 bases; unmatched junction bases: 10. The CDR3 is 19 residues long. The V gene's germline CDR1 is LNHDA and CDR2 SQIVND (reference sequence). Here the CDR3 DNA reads TGTGCCAGTAGTATTTCAGGGCAGGGGGCAGGCTCTGGGGCCAACGTCCTGACTTTC. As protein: CASSISGQGAGSGANVLTF.

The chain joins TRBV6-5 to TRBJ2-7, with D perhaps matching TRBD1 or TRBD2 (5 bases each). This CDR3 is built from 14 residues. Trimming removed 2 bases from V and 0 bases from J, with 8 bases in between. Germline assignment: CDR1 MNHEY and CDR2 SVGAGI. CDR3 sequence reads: CASSYRDDSYEQYF. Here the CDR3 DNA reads TGTGCCAGCAGTTACCGGGACGACTCCTACGAGCAGTACTTC.

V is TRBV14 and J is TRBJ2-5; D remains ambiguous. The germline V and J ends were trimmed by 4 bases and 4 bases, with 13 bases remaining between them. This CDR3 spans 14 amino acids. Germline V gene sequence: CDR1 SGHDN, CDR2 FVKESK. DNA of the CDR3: TGTGCCAGCAGCCCTAGACACTCCATAGAGACCCAGTACTTC. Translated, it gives CASSPRHSIETQYF.

CDR3 loop: CASSFGTSVNTGELFF. In DNA form, the CDR3 reads TGTGCCAGCAGTTTTGGGACTAGCGTTAACACCGGGGAGCTGTTTTTT. The V gene is TRBV28, the J gene TRBJ2-2; 10 nucleotides align to TRBD2. V dropped 3 bases and J dropped 2; count of bases not matched to a gene: 3. This CDR3 has 16 residues. From germline, CDR1 is MDHEN and CDR2 SYDVKM.

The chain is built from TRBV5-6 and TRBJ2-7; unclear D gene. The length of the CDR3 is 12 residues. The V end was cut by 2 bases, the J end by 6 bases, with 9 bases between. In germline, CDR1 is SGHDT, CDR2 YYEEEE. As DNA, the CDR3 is TGTGCCAGCAGCTTTTATACCGGCGAGCAGTACTTC. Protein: CASSFYTGEQYF. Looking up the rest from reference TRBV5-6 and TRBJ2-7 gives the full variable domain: DAGVTQSPTHLIKTRGQQVTLRCSPKSGHDTVSWYQQALGQGPQFIFQYYEEEERQRGNFPDRFSGHQFPNYSSELNVNALLLGDSALYLCASSFYTGEQYFGPGTRLTVT.

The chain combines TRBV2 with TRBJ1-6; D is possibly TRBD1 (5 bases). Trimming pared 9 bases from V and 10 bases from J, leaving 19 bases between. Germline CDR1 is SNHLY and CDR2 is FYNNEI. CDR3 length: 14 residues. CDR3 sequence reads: CASWGGAQWSPLHF. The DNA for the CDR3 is TGTGCCAGTTGGGGGGGAGCGCAATGGTCACCCCTCCACTTT.

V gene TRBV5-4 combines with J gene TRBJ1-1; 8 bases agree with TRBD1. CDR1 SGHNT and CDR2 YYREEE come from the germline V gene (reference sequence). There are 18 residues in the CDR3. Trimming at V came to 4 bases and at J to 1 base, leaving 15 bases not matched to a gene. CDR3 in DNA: TGTGCCAGCAGCCAAAAGACGACGAGAACAGGGGGGAACACTGAAGCTTTCTTT. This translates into CASSQKTTRTGGNTEAFF.

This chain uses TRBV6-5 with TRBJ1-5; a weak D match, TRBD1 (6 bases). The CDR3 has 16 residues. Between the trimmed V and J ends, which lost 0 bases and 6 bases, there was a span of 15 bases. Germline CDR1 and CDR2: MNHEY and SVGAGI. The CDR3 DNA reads TGTGCCAGCAGTTACTCGGGGCAGGGGTCGGGTCAGCCCCAGCATTTT. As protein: CASSYSGQGSGQPQHF.

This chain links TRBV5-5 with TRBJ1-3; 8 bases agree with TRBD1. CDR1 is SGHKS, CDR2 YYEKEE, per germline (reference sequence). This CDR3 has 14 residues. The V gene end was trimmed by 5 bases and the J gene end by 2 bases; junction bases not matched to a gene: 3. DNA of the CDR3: TGTGCCAGCAGTTCAGGGGGCACTGGAAACACCATATATTTT. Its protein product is CASSSGGTGNTIYF.

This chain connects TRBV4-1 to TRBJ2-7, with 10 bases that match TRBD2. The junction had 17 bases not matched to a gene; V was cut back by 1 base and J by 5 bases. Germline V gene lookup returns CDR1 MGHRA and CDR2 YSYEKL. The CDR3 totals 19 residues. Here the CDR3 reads CASSQVLAKRGGEKHEQYF. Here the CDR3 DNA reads TGCGCCAGCAGCCAAGTCCTGGCAAAGCGGGGGGGAGAAAAACACGAGCAGTACTTC.

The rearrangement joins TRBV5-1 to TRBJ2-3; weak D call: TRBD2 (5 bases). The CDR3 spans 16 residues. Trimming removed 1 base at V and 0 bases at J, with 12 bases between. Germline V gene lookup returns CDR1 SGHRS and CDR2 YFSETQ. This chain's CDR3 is CASSLSLAHSTDTQYF. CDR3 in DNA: TGCGCCAGCAGCTTGTCGCTAGCCCATAGCACAGATACGCAGTATTTT.

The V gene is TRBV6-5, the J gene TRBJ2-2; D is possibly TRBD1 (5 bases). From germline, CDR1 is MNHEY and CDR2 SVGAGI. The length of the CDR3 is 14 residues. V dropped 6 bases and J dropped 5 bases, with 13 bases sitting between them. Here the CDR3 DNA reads TGTGCCAGCAGATCGACAGTTTCGACCGGGGAGCTGTTTTTT. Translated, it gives CASRSTVSTGELFF.

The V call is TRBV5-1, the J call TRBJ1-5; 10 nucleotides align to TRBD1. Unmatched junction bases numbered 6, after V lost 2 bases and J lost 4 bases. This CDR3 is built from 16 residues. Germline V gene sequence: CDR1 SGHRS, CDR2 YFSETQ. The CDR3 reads CASSFGTGDQNQPQHF. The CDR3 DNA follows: TGCGCCAGCAGCTTTGGGACAGGGGACCAGAATCAGCCCCAGCATTTT.

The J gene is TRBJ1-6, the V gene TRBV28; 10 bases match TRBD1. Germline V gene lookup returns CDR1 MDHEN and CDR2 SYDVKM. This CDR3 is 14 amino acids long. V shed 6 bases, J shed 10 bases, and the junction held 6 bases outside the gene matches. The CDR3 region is CASSSDRGLSPLHF. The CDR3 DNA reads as TGTGCCAGCAGCTCTGACAGGGGGCTATCACCCCTCCACTTT.

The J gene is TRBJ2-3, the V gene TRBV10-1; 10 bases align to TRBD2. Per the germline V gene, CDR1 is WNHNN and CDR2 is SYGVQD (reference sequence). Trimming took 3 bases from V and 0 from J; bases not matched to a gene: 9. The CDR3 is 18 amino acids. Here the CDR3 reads CASSDGSGGAGSTDTQYF. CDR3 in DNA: TGCGCCAGCAGTGACGGCAGCGGGGGGGCCGGGAGCACAGATACGCAGTATTTT.

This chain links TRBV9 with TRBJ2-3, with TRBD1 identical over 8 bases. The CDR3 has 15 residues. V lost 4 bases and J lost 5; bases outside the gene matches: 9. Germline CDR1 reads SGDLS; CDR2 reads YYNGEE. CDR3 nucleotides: TGTGCCAGCAGCCCGACAGGGGCGCCCGGAGATACGCAGTATTTT. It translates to CASSPTGAPGDTQYF.

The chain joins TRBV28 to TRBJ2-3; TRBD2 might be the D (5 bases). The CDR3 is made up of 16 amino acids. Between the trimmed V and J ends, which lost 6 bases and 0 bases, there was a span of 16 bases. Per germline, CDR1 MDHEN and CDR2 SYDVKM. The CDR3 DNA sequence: TGTGCCAGCAGCTCGAGGGCACGCGGTAGCACAGATACGCAGTATTTT. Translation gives CASSSRARGSTDTQYF.

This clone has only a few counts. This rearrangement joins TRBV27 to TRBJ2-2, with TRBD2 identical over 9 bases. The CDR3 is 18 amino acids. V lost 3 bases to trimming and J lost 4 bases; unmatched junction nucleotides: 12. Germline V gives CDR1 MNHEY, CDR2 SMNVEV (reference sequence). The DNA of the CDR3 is TGTGCCAGCAGTTTGTTGGGCGGGAGGGCCTCGTTCACCGGGGAGCTGTTTTTT. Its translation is CASSLLGGRASFTGELFF.

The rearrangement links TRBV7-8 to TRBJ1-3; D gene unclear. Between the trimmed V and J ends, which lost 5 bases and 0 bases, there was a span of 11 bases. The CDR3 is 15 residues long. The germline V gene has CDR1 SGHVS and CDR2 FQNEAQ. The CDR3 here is CASSDQRGSGNTIYF. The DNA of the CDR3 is TGTGCCAGCAGCGACCAGAGAGGCTCTGGAAACACCATATATTTT.

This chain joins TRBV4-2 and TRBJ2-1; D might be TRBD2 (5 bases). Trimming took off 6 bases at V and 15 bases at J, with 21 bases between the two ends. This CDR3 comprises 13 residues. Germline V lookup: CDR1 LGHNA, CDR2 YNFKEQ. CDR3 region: CASSPREGLRMFF. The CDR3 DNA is TGTGCCAGCAGTCCAAGGGAAGGACTTCGCATGTTCTTC.

This CDR3 reads CAWRAGTANEKLFF. CDR3 DNA: TGTGCCTGGAGGGCCGGGACAGCGAATGAAAAACTGTTTTTT. V is TRBV30 and J is TRBJ1-4; the match to TRBD1 covers 7 bases. This CDR3 region has 14 residues. From germline, CDR1 is GTSNPN and CDR2 SVGIG (reference sequence). The V segment lost 3 bases and the J segment 5 bases; nucleotides outside the gene matches: 6.

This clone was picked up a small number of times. CDR3 DNA sequence: TGTGCCAGTAGTTATGACAGGAACACTGAAGCTTTCTTT. It translates to CASSYDRNTEAFF. The rearrangement joins TRBV19 to TRBJ1-1; TRBD1 is a possible D gene (5 bases). Germline V gene sequence: CDR1 LNHDA, CDR2 SQIVND (reference sequence). The CDR3 runs to 13 residues. Trimming stripped 5 bases from V and 1 base from J, with 8 bases between.

CDR3 sequence: CASSRGGNEKLFF. CDR3 in DNA: TGTGCCAGCTCACGCGGGGGGAATGAAAAACTGTTTTTT. The chain is built from TRBV18 and TRBJ1-4; perhaps TRBD1 as D (5 bases). The ends were cut back, 4 bases at V and 5 bases at J, with 8 bases in the middle. This CDR3 is 13 amino acids long. The germline gives CDR1 KGHSH, CDR2 LQKENI.

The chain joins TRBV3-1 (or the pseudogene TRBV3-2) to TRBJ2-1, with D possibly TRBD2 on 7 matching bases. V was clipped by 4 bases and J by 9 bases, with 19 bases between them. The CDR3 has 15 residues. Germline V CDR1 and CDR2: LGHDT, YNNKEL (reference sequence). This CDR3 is CASSLNSGGEGEQFF. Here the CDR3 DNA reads TGTGCCAGCAGCCTCAACTCGGGGGGCGAGGGTGAGCAGTTCTTC.

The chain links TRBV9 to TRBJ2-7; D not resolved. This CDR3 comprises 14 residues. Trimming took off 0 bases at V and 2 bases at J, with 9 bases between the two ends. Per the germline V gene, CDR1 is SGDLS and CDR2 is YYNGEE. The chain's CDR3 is CASSVGVSPYEQYF. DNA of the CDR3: TGTGCCAGCAGCGTAGGGGTAAGTCCCTACGAGCAGTACTTC.

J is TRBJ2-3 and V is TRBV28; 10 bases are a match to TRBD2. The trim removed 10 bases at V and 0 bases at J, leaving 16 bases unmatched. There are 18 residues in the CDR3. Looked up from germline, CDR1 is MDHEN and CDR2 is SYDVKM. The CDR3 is CATSRGGRAGGSTDTQYF. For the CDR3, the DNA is TGTGCCACTTCGCGGGGGGGAAGAGCGGGAGGGAGCACAGATACGCAGTATTTT.

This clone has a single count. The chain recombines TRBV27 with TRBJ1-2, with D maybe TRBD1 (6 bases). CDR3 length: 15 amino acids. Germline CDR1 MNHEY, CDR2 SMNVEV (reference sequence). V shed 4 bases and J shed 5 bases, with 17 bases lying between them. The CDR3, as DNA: TGTGCCAGCAGTTCACAGGGTTGGGCCCCTTATGGCTACACCTTC. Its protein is CASSSQGWAPYGYTF.

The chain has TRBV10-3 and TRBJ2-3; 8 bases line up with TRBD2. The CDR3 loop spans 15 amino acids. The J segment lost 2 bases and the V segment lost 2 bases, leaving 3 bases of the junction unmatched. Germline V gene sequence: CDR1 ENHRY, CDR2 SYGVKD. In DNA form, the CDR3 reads TGTGCCATCAGTGAGACTAGCGGTTCCACAGATACGCAGTATTTT. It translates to CAISETSGSTDTQYF.

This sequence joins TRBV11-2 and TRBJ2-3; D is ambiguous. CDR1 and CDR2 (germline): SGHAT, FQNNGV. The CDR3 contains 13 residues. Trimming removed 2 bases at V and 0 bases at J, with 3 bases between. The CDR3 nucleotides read TGTGCCAGCAGCTTATTTAGCACAGATACGCAGTATTTT. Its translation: CASSLFSTDTQYF. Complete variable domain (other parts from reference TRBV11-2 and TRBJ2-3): EAGVAQSPRYKIIEKRQSVAFWCNPISGHATLYWYQQILGQGPKLLIQFQNNGVVDDSQLPKDRFSAERLKGVDSTLKIQPAKLEDSAVYLCASSLFSTDTQYFGPGTRLTVL.

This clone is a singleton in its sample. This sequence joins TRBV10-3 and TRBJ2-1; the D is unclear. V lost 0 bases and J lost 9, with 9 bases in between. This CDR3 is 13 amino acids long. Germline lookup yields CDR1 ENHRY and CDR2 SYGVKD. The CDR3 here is CAISESWTVEQFF. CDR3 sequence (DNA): TGTGCCATCAGTGAGTCGTGGACCGTTGAGCAGTTCTTC.

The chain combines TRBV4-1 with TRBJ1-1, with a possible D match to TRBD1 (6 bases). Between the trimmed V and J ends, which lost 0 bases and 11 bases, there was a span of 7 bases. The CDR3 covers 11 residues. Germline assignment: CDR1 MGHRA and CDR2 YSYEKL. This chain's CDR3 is CASSQEGGAFF. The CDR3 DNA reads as TGCGCCAGCAGCCAAGAAGGGGGGGCTTTCTTT.